The clone carrying this T cell receptor (beta chain) occurred once. As yet, its antigen is unknown. These data originate in a study of cytomegalovirus exposure and HLA in healthy donors. Findings and limits, study-wide: It was in a later analysis that TCR association rates were seen to vary by HLA locus, highest for DRB1 and lowest for HLA-C.

V was shortened by 1 base and J by 3 bases, with 11 bases between the two germline ends. The germline gives CDR1 SGHNT, CDR2 YYREEE (reference sequence). The CDR3 has 15 amino acids. Vbeta (60) and Jbeta (13) primers were used in the PCR. Repertoires were generated with immunoSEQ multiplex PCR, while TCRdb's copy carries only in-frame clones and drops some. This table holds approximately 110,000 clones, 73% found once. This chain uses TRBV5-4 with TRBJ1-3, with D tentatively TRBD1 (6 bases). This clonotype was sampled from a man in his fifties or sixties in good health and CMV-seropositive. The sequenced sample consisted of PBMCs. CDR3 sequence (DNA): TGTGCCAGCAGCTTGAACAGGGCGAGTGGAAACACCATATATTTT. This sequence encodes CASSLNRASGNTIYF.